This TCR beta chain originates from a study of blood T cell repertoires in COVID-19. Study in general: Samples came from the United States, Italy and Spain, spanning acute and convalescent COVID-19.

V was clipped by 4 bases and J by 4 bases, with 16 bases between them. CDR1 is MNHEY, CDR2 SVGAGI, per germline. The CDR3 runs to 16 residues. In the original analysis: Amplified reference gene primers provided the basis for estimating nucleated cell counts. Repertoires were generated with immunoSEQ multiplex PCR, while TCRdb's copy carries only in-frame clones and drops some. The V and J calls and clone size were taken over from that table, and D and trimming were inferred from the DNA. The sample contains a few hundred thousand clones, 70% to 90% of which appear only once. Grouping used clinical history reported by participants in a survey and questionnaire. Donors in Cohort 3 who had recovered were those with two negative PCRs, healthcare professional clearance, or resolution of their symptoms.

The chain couples TRBV6-5 to TRBJ2-2; D is unclear. Source material: PBMCs or T cells enriched from blood (not recorded which). This TCR was recovered from a middle-aged man who had recovered from COVID-19. This CDR3 reads CASSSGPLLTTGELFF. The CDR3 nucleotides are TGTGCCAGCAGTTCTGGGCCCCTTTTGACCACCGGGGAGCTGTTTTTT.